These 29 T cell receptor beta chains share one sample of origin, sequenced in a study of PD-1 blockade in classical Hodgkin lymphoma. Every patient relapsed after autologous stem cell transplantation, and brentuximab vedotin exposure varied. The method was immunoSEQ multiplex PCR; TCRdb's version includes in-frame clones alone and lacks a portion of them. This table holds about 100,000 clones, around 80% found once. The sequences come from peripheral blood mononuclear cells (PBMCs), collected at baseline. The receptors were sampled from a human donor with classical Hodgkin lymphoma.

The rearrangement joins TRBV27 to TRBJ1-2, with 7 bases matching TRBD1. Germline loops: CDR1 MNHEY, CDR2 SMNVEV (reference sequence). The J segment lost 5 bases and the V segment lost 6 bases, leaving 9 bases of the junction unmatched. This CDR3 contains 14 residues. The CDR3 protein is CASRFGAGGYGYTF. DNA for the CDR3: TGTGCCAGCAGGTTCGGGGCAGGGGGGTATGGCTACACCTTC.

This clone was detected once. The J gene is TRBJ2-7, the V gene TRBV9, with 13 bases fitting TRBD2. V gave up 7 bases and J gave up 4 bases; unmatched junction bases: 8. Germline-derived CDR1 and CDR2 are SGDLS and YYNGEE. This CDR3 comprises 15 residues. The DNA of the CDR3 is TGTGCCAGCGGACGGGGGACTAGCGGGATTTACGAGCAGTACTTC. It translates to CASGRGTSGIYEQYF.

The chain carries TRBV30 and TRBJ2-2; 7 nucleotides line up with TRBD1. The junction had 3 bases not matched to a gene; V was cut back by 2 bases and J by 6 bases. Germline V gene data show CDR1 as GTSNPN and CDR2 as SVGIG (reference sequence). The length of the CDR3 is 13 residues. CDR3 loop: CAWSQQGAGELFF. In nucleotides, the CDR3 is TGTGCCTGGAGTCAGCAGGGGGCCGGGGAGCTGTTTTTT.

In regard to this clone: Mismatch with germline at one junction end may stem from a read error. This chain links TRBV7-2 with TRBJ2-2; D may be TRBD1 or TRBD2 (5 bases each). This CDR3 has 16 amino acids. Germline V gene data show CDR1 as SGHTA and CDR2 as FQGNSA. CDR3 protein: CASSLAGTADTGELFF. CDR3 sequence (DNA): TGTGCCAGCAGCCTAGCCGGGACCGCTGACACCGGGGAGCTGTTTTTT.

The J gene is TRBJ2-1, the V gene TRBV6-1; 8 positions match TRBD2. This CDR3 has 16 amino acids. J was trimmed by 1 base and V by 3 bases; bases with no gene match: 5. Germline loops: CDR1 MNHNS, CDR2 SASEGT. The CDR3 DNA is TGTGCCAGCAGTGATTCGGGACTAGTATCCTACAATGAGCAGTTCTTC. It encodes CASSDSGLVSYNEQFF.

J is TRBJ1-6 and V is TRBV6-5; TRBD1 agrees at 9 bases. The CDR3 runs to 15 residues. The V gene's germline CDR1 is MNHEY and CDR2 SVGAGI. Losses at the gene ends were 2 bases for V and 9 bases for J; bases not matched to a gene: 5. The CDR3 DNA follows: TGTGCCAGCAGTTACGGGGACAGGGTGGGTTCACCCCTCCACTTT. Its protein product is CASSYGDRVGSPLHF.

The genes are TRBV5-1 and TRBJ2-3; D remains unclear. CDR1 is SGHRS, CDR2 YFSETQ, per germline. The V end was cut by 4 bases, the J end by 4 bases, with 19 bases between. The CDR3 length is 16 residues. The CDR3 reads CASSEWRGSTSDTQYF. In DNA form, the CDR3 reads TGCGCCAGCAGCGAATGGAGAGGCTCGACGTCAGATACGCAGTATTTT.

This sequence joins TRBV2 and TRBJ2-3, with 14 bases matching TRBD2. Trimming removed 6 bases from V and 4 bases from J; junction bases left unmatched: 3. Germline V CDR1 and CDR2: SNHLY, FYNNEI. There are 15 residues in the CDR3. Here the CDR3 reads CASRTSGGGPDTQYF. Here the CDR3 DNA reads TGTGCCAGCAGGACTAGCGGGGGGGGCCCAGATACGCAGTATTTT.

J is TRBJ2-7 and V is TRBV7-2; 7 nucleotides match TRBD2. Losses at the gene ends were 4 bases for V and 3 bases for J; bases not matched to a gene: 3. The CDR3 runs 13 residues. CDR1 is SGHTA, CDR2 FQGNSA, per germline. CDR3: CASSWDYLYEQYF. Here the CDR3 DNA reads TGTGCCAGCAGCTGGGACTACCTCTACGAGCAGTACTTC.

The J gene is TRBJ2-1, the V gene TRBV6-4; tentative D call: TRBD1 (6 bases). Germline V gene lookup returns CDR1 MRHNA and CDR2 SNTAGT. CDR3 length: 13 amino acids. V lost 3 bases, J lost 10 bases, and 13 bases lay in between. The CDR3 reads CASSESLGAEQFF. The DNA of the CDR3 is TGTGCCAGCAGTGAAAGTTTGGGGGCGGAGCAGTTCTTC.

In its sample, this clone was seen once. J is TRBJ2-1 and V is TRBV28; TRBD2 aligns across 8 bases. The germline V gene encodes CDR1 MDHEN and CDR2 SYDVKM. V shed 7 bases and J 10 bases; nucleotides not matched to a gene: 6. This CDR3 is built from 12 residues. As DNA, the CDR3 is TGTGCCAGCACCGGGGGGGGGCAGGAGCAGTTCTTC. Amino acids: CASTGGGQEQFF.

The table lists this clone with a count of one. This chain's CDR3 is CASSYYRGSSYNEQFF. The DNA for the CDR3 is TGTGCCAGCAGTTATTACAGGGGGAGCTCCTACAATGAGCAGTTCTTC. The rearrangement links TRBV11-1 to TRBJ2-1, with 8 bases fitting TRBD1. Germline V lookup: CDR1 SGHAT, CDR2 FQDESV (reference sequence). The CDR3 is 16 amino acids. The J segment lost 0 bases and the V segment lost 6 bases, leaving 7 bases of the junction unmatched.

J is TRBJ1-5 and V is TRBV7-9; D unresolved. CDR1 is SEHNR and CDR2 is FQNEAQ in the germline V gene (reference sequence). V gave up 0 bases and J gave up 4 bases, with 10 bases separating them. The CDR3 is made up of 15 amino acids. CDR3 region: CASSLAPPENQPQHF. Here the CDR3 DNA reads TGTGCCAGCAGCTTAGCACCTCCTGAGAATCAGCCCCAGCATTTT.

The genes are TRBV7-2 and TRBJ1-1; the D is unclear. V dropped 1 base and J dropped 5 bases, with 2 bases sitting between them. The germline CDR1 and CDR2 sequences are SGHTA and FQGNSA. The CDR3 loop spans 11 amino acids. The CDR3 bases are TGTGCCAGCAGCTTAGTGACTGAAGCTTTCTTT. It translates to CASSLVTEAFF.

V is TRBV19 and J is TRBJ2-1; D is uncertain. This CDR3 region has 15 residues. Germline V lookup: CDR1 LNHDA, CDR2 SQIVND (reference sequence). The V end lost 3 bases, the J end lost 4 bases, and 13 bases lay between the germline ends. The CDR3, as DNA: TGTGCCAGTAGTATCGAATGGATTGATTACAATGAGCAGTTCTTC. Protein sequence: CASSIEWIDYNEQFF.

The V call is TRBV5-4, the J call TRBJ2-3; 11 bases are a match to TRBD2. This CDR3 has 15 amino acids. The V gene's germline CDR1 is SGHNT and CDR2 YYREEE (reference sequence). The J segment lost 6 bases and the V segment lost 1 base, leaving 4 bases of the junction unmatched. CDR3 in amino acids: CASSLRTSGSDTQYF. In nucleotides, the CDR3 is TGTGCCAGCAGCTTGAGGACTAGCGGGTCGGATACGCAGTATTTT. The full variable domain, completed using reference TRBV5-4 and TRBJ2-3, is ETGVTQSPTHLIKTRGQQVTLRCSSQSGHNTVSWYQQALGQGPQFIFQYYREEENGRGNFPPRFSGLQFPNYSSELNVNALELDDSALYLCASSLRTSGSDTQYFGPGTRLTVL.

This rearrangement joins TRBV28 to TRBJ1-5; D is perhaps TRBD1 (6 bases). The CDR3 consists of 17 residues. CDR1 and CDR2 (germline): MDHEN, SYDVKM. The V gene lost 2 bases and the J gene lost 1 base, with 15 bases spanning the gap. In DNA form, the CDR3 reads TGTGCCAGCAGTTTACCCACCAGACAGGCGAGCAATCAGCCCCAGCATTTT. This codes for CASSLPTRQASNQPQHF.

A remark on this clone: Distinct nucleotide sequences in the sample also encode this CDR3. The chain carries TRBV9 and TRBJ2-2, with 15 bases that match TRBD2. The ends lost 3 bases at V and 5 bases at J; junction bases unmatched: 8. This CDR3 has 18 residues. Germline V gene sequence: CDR1 SGDLS, CDR2 YYNGEE. CDR3 nucleotides: TGTGCCAGCAGCGCCCCGGGACTAGCGGGAGGAGGTACCGGGGAGCTGTTTTTT. Protein sequence: CASSAPGLAGGGTGELFF.

This chain joins TRBV11-1 and TRBJ2-1; 7 bases align to TRBD2. This CDR3 contains 12 residues. Germline V lookup: CDR1 SGHAT, CDR2 FQDESV (reference sequence). With 3 bases clipped from V and 12 bases from J, the junction kept 5 bases outside the gene matches. This CDR3 is CASSLGPGGQFF. CDR3 nucleotides: TGTGCCAGCAGCTTGGGGCCGGGGGGGCAGTTCTTC. Using reference TRBV11-1 and TRBJ2-1 for the parts outside the CDR3, the full variable domain is EAEVAQSPRYKITEKSQAVAFWCDPISGHATLYWYRQILGQGPELLVQFQDESVVDDSQLPKDRFSAERLKGVDSTLKIQPAELGDSAMYLCASSLGPGGQFFGPGTRLTVL.

This clone was counted once. The rearrangement links TRBV6-6 to TRBJ2-2; 7 bases are a match to TRBD1. CDR1 and CDR2 (germline): MNHNY, SVGAGI (reference sequence). CDR3 length: 15 amino acids. The junction had 9 bases not matched to a gene; V was cut back by 7 bases and J by 4 bases. This chain's CDR3 is CASTPPGQVTGELFF. The CDR3 nucleotides are TGTGCCAGCACCCCCCCCGGACAGGTCACCGGGGAGCTGTTTTTT.

This clone turned up a few times. The V call is TRBV10-3, the J call TRBJ2-5; D is ambiguous. The length of the CDR3 is 12 residues. Germline V gene sequence: CDR1 ENHRY, CDR2 SYGVKD. Trimming left V 2 bases short and J 2 bases short, with 3 bases between. The CDR3 region is CAISERQETQYF. The CDR3 DNA sequence: TGTGCCATCAGTGAGCGGCAAGAGACCCAGTACTTC.

In the case of this clone: Relative to the germline gene, one junction end is altered; a read error may explain this. J is TRBJ2-2 and V is TRBV6-5; D remains unclear. This CDR3 has 12 amino acids. The germline gives CDR1 MNHEY, CDR2 SVGAGI. This CDR3 reads CASKENPGELFF. The CDR3 bases are TGTGCCAGCAAAGAGAACCCCGGGGAGCTGTTTTTT.

With regard to this clone: Other DNA sequences in this specimen translate into the identical CDR3. The chain is built from TRBV7-9 and TRBJ2-7; 8 bases are shared with TRBD2. V shed 0 bases, J shed 4 bases, and the junction held 5 bases outside the gene matches. This CDR3 contains 15 residues. Germline-derived CDR1 and CDR2 are SEHNR and FQNEAQ (reference sequence). The CDR3 loop reads CASSLAGAGAYEQYF. CDR3 DNA: TGTGCCAGCAGCTTAGCGGGAGCGGGAGCGTACGAGCAGTACTTC.

The chain uses TRBV19 and TRBJ1-5; D remains ambiguous. In germline, CDR1 is LNHDA, CDR2 SQIVND (reference sequence). The CDR3 extends over 15 amino acids. V lost 3 bases and J lost 0, with 9 bases in between. Here the CDR3 DNA reads TGTGCCAGTAGTATCTCTTTCAGTAGCAATCAGCCCCAGCATTTT. The encoded protein is CASSISFSSNQPQHF.

The chain couples TRBV10-3 to TRBJ1-6; possibly TRBD1 for D (5 bases). Germline lookup yields CDR1 ENHRY and CDR2 SYGVKD. The CDR3 is made up of 15 amino acids. Trimming cost V 6 bases and J 7 bases, with 16 bases left between them. CDR3 protein: CAIRPQGNVNSPLHF. The CDR3 DNA reads TGTGCCATCAGGCCTCAGGGAAATGTGAATTCACCCCTCCACTTT.

The chain carries TRBV19 and TRBJ2-3; 10 bases map to TRBD1. Germline assignment: CDR1 LNHDA and CDR2 SQIVND (reference sequence). This CDR3 contains 16 residues. With 7 bases clipped from V and 1 base from J, the junction kept 8 bases outside the gene matches. Here the CDR3 DNA reads TGTGCCAGTACCCCAGCCGGGACAGGGGGCACAGATACGCAGTATTTT. This gives the protein CASTPAGTGGTDTQYF.

This clone was seen only once. V gene TRBV4-1 combines with J gene TRBJ2-7, with 11 bases fitting TRBD1. This CDR3 contains 18 residues. Looked up from germline, CDR1 is MGHRA and CDR2 is YSYEKL. The V segment lost 0 bases and the J segment 5 bases; nucleotides outside the gene matches: 12. The CDR3, as DNA: TGCGCCAGCAGCCAAGAGAGGGCGGACAGGGGGCGCCGCCACGAGCAGTACTTC. This translates into CASSQERADRGRRHEQYF.

The J gene is TRBJ2-3, the V gene TRBV30; 11 positions agree with TRBD2. From germline, CDR1 is GTSNPN and CDR2 SVGIG (reference sequence). This CDR3 has 15 residues. V shed 4 bases, J shed 5 bases, and the junction held 8 bases outside the gene matches. CDR3 sequence (DNA): TGTGCCTGGACCCTGGGACTAGCGGCGGGAGATACGCAGTATTTT. Its protein product is CAWTLGLAAGDTQYF.

The gene calls are TRBV5-1 and TRBJ2-7, with D perhaps being TRBD1 or TRBD2 (5 bases each). The V gene lost 0 bases and the J gene lost 3 bases, with 13 bases spanning the gap. CDR1 is SGHRS and CDR2 is YFSETQ in the germline V gene. The CDR3 sequence is 15 residues long. The CDR3 reads CASSLAWGPHYEQYF. CDR3 DNA: TGCGCCAGCAGCTTGGCCTGGGGACCCCACTACGAGCAGTACTTC.